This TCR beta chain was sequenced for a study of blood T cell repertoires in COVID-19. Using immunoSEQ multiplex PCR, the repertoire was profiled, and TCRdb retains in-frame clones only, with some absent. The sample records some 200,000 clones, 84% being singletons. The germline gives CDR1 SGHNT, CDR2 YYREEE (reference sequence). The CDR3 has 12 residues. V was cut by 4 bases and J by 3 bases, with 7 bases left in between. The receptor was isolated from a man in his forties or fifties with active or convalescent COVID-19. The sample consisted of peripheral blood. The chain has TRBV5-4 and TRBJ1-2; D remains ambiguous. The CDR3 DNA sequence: TGTGCCAGCAGCCCCGAGGACTATGGCTACACCTTC. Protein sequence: CASSPEDYGYTF. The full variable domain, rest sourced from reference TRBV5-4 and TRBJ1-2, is ETGVTQSPTHLIKTRGQQVTLRCSSQSGHNTVSWYQQALGQGPQFIFQYYREEENGRGNFPPRFSGLQFPNYSSELNVNALELDDSALYLCASSPEDYGYTFGSGTRLTVV.